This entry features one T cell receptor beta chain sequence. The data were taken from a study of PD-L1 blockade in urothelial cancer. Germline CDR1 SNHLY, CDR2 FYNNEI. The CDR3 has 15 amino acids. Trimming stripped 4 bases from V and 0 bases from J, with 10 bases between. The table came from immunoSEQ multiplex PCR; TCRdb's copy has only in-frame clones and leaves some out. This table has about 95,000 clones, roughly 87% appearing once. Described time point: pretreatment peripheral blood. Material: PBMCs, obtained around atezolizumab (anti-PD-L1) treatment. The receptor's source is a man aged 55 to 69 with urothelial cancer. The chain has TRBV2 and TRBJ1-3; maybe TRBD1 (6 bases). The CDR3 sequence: CASSATGTSGNTIYF. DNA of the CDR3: TGTGCCAGCAGTGCGACAGGTACCTCTGGAAACACCATATATTTT.